This is a list of T cell receptor beta chains from one sample in a study of T cells in localized non-small cell lung cancer. Sequencing was performed with immunoSEQ multiplex PCR; in TCRdb, only in-frame clones are kept and a portion is missing. Of some 82,000 clones in the sample, around three quarters are singletons; the top ten hold roughly 19%. The specimen comprised PBMCs, sampled before any cancer treatment. The receptors were gathered from a man between 40 and 69 years old with stage II squamous cell lung carcinoma. Each CDR3 is given with its conserved first and last residue. The D gene is left open where the match is weak. Clone sizes are given selectively: once, few, many, or a class where the clone is expanded.

TRBV25-1	-	TRBJ1-4	15	-	TGTGCCAGCAGTCCCGGGATTTCGGCGAGTGAAAAACTGTTTTTT	CASSPGISASEKLFF
TRBV6-5	-	TRBJ2-7	14	-	TGTGCCAGCAGTGAGGGAATGTTCGGCTACGAGCAGTACTTC	CASSEGMFGYEQYF
TRBV13	-	TRBJ2-4	12	-	TGTGCCAGCAGCTTAGACAAAAACATTCAGTACTTC	CASSLDKNIQYF
TRBV29-1	-	TRBJ1-1	12	-	TGCAGCGTTGAGTTATATAACACTGAAGCTTTCTTT	CSVELYNTEAFF
TRBV7-6	-	TRBJ2-7	15	TRBD1	TGTGCCAGCAGCCGTAATACAGGGGCCCCGTACGAGCAGTACTTC	CASSRNTGAPYEQYF
TRBV7-9	-	TRBJ1-1	12	-	TGTGCCAGCAGCTTAGGGGGGGTGGAAGCTTTCTTT	CASSLGGVEAFF
TRBV5-4	-	TRBJ1-1	15	-	TGTGCCAGCAGCTTGGGTTTGGCAAAGAACACTGAAGCTTTCTTT	CASSLGLAKNTEAFF
TRBV7-2	-	TRBJ1-1	16	-	TGTGCCAGCAGCTCCTCAGGGCCGACAGTGAACACTGAAGCTTTCTTT	CASSSSGPTVNTEAFF
TRBV5-1	-	TRBJ1-1	18	TRBD1	TGCGCCAGCAGCTTTCGACCCGGACAGGGGAAGAAAGTCACTGAAGCTTTCTTT	CASSFRPGQGKKVTEAFF
TRBV7-3	few	TRBJ2-1	16	TRBD2	TGTGCCAGCAGCCGGAGACTAGCGGGGTCCTACAATGAGCAGTTCTTC	CASSRRLAGSYNEQFF
TRBV4-3	few	TRBJ2-7	13	-	TGCGCCAGCAGCCCCCACAGGGCCTACGAGCAGTACTTC	CASSPHRAYEQYF
TRBV4-1	few	TRBJ1-1	14	-	TGCGCCAGCAGCCAAGAACACAAGAACACTGAAGCTTTCTTT	CASSQEHKNTEAFF
TRBV18	-	TRBJ2-1	16	TRBD2	TGTGCCAGCTCACCTCCAGTAGCGGGGGGCCATGGTGAGCAGTTCTTC	CASSPPVAGGHGEQFF
TRBV4-1	once	TRBJ2-7	15	-	TGCGCCAGCAGCCAGGAGCGGGTTGGTGCTTACGAGCAGTACTTC	CASSQERVGAYEQYF
TRBV18	-	TRBJ2-2	13	-	TGTGCCAGCTCACCCAAAGTCCCCGGGGAGCTGTTTTTT	CASSPKVPGELFF
TRBV6-5	-	TRBJ1-2	14	-	TGTGCCTCGTCGGCGGGCACAGGGAGACGAGGCTACATCTTC	CASSAGTGRRGYIF
TRBV27	-	TRBJ2-3	14	-	TGTGCCAGCAGTTTCGGGAGTCGCACAGATACGCAGTATTTT	CASSFGSRTDTQYF
TRBV15	-	TRBJ2-1	16	-	TGTGCCACCAGCAGAGATAAAACGGGGGCCCTGAATGAGCAGTTCTTC	CATSRDKTGALNEQFF